This TCR beta chain was identified in a study of cytomegalovirus exposure and HLA in healthy donors. About the research overall: Clustering assigned roughly 81% of the approximately 430 genotyped donors to the Caucasian-associated ancestry cluster.

Points from the study as a whole: The study assumed roughly uniform donor sequencing depth for presence/absence analyses.

The study ran its PCR with 60 Vbeta and 13 Jbeta primers. Assay: immunoSEQ multiplex PCR; the TCRdb copy retains only in-frame clones and omits some. The repertoire holds around 90,000 clones, with around 85% as singletons. Trimming cost V 7 bases and J 6 bases; bases outside gene matches: 10. Germline-derived CDR1 and CDR2 are MNHEY and SVGAGI. The CDR3 sequence is 15 residues long. Regarding this clone: Its target is unknown.

The gene calls are TRBV6-5 and TRBJ2-5; 11 bases map to TRBD2. Sequenced: PBMCs. This TCR derives from a man aged 35-49 years in good health and CMV-seropositive. The CDR3 reads CASTLVAGGPQTQYF. For the CDR3, the DNA is TGTGCCAGCACTTTAGTAGCGGGAGGGCCGCAGACCCAGTACTTC.